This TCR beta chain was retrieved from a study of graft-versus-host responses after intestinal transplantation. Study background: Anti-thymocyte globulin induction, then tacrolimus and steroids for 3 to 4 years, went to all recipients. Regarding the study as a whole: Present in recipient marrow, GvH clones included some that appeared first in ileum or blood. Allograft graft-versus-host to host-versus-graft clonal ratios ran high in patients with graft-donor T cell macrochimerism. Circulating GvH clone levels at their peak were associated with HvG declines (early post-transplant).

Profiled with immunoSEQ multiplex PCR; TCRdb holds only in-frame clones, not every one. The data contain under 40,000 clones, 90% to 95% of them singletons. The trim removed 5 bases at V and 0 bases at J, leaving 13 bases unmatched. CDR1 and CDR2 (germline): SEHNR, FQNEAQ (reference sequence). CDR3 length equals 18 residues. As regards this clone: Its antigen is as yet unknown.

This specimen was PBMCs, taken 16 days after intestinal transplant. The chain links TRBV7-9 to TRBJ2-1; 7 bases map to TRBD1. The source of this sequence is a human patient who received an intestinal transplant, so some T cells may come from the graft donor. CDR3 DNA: TGTGCCAGCAGCGGAGCCCCGGGACAGATATACTCCTACAATGAGCAGTTCTTC. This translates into CASSGAPGQIYSYNEQFF.